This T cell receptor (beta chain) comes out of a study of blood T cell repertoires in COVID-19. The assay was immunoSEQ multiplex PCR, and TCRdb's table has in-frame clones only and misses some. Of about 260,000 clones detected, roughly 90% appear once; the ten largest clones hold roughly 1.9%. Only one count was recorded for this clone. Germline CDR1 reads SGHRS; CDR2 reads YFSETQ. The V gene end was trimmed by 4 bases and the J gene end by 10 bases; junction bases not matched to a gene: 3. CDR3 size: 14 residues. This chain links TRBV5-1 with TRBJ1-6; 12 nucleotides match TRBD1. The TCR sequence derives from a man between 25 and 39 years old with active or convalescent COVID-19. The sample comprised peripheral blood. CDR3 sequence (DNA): TGCGCCAGCAGCCTCGGGACAGGGGGCTCACCCCTCCACTTT. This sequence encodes CASSLGTGGSPLHF.